The next 22 T cell receptor beta chains were all read from a single sample in a study of radiation and T cells in renal cell carcinoma. The method was immunoSEQ multiplex PCR; TCRdb's version includes in-frame clones alone and lacks a portion of them. In the table there are 130,000 or so clones, approximately 87% of which are singletons. As to time point: baseline pretreatment blood. Treatment of the sample: 15 Gy SBRT to primary tumor, nephrectomy 4 weeks later. Here the sequenced sample was blood, taken from a patient whose treatment included radiotherapy and nephrectomy. Receptor source: a woman in her forties or fifties with renal cell carcinoma.

This sequence joins TRBV7-2 and TRBJ1-5; no clear D gene. The germline V gene encodes CDR1 SGHTA and CDR2 FQGNSA. This CDR3 is 15 amino acids long. The V end lost 1 base, the J end lost 0 bases, and 7 bases lay between the germline ends. DNA of the CDR3: TGTGCCAGCAGCTTAGGCCGGAATAGCAATCAGCCCCAGCATTTT. Translating gives CASSLGRNSNQPQHF.

The rearrangement links TRBV9 to TRBJ2-2, with D uncertain. The V gene's germline CDR1 is SGDLS and CDR2 YYNGEE. The germline V and J ends were trimmed by 2 bases and 1 base, with 9 bases remaining between them. This CDR3 is built from 15 residues. The CDR3 region is CASSVIAENTGELFF. CDR3 nucleotides: TGTGCCAGCAGCGTCATAGCAGAGAACACCGGGGAGCTGTTTTTT.

The chain carries TRBV5-1 and TRBJ1-1; D is undetermined. CDR1 is SGHRS and CDR2 is YFSETQ in the germline V gene. V was cut by 1 base and J by 2 bases, with 12 bases left in between. CDR3 length: 15 residues. CDR3 amino acids: CASSLQVELNTEAFF. CDR3 bases: TGCGCCAGCAGCTTGCAGGTAGAACTAAACACTGAAGCTTTCTTT.

CDR3 in amino acids: CASSETGSSGNTIYF. Here the CDR3 DNA reads TGCGCCAGCAGCGAGACAGGGAGCTCTGGAAACACCATATATTTT. The V call is TRBV4-1, the J call TRBJ1-3, with 7 bases fitting TRBD1. This CDR3 region has 15 residues. Germline assignment: CDR1 MGHRA and CDR2 YSYEKL. V was pared by 5 bases and J by 0 bases, with 4 bases of the junction left unmatched.

This chain connects TRBV2 to TRBJ2-6, with D possibly being TRBD1 or TRBD2 (5 bases each). Per the germline V gene, CDR1 is SNHLY and CDR2 is FYNNEI. The CDR3 runs to 15 residues. Trimming took 6 bases from V and 0 from J, leaving 9 bases between them. CDR3 sequence (DNA): TGTGCCAGCAGGCAGGGAGTCTCTGGGGCCAACGTCCTGACTTTC. As protein: CASRQGVSGANVLTF.

The CDR3 sequence: CASSAGGGGSSYEQYF. CDR3 in DNA: TGTGCCAGCAGCGCGGGCGGAGGGGGTAGCTCCTACGAGCAGTACTTC. The genes are TRBV9 and TRBJ2-7; perhaps D is TRBD1 or TRBD2 (6 bases each). The germline CDR1 and CDR2 sequences are SGDLS and YYNGEE. V was cut by 3 bases and J by 0 bases, with 16 bases left in between. This CDR3 is built from 16 residues.

The genes are TRBV5-1 and TRBJ2-3, with TRBD2 as a possible D gene (5 bases). V lost 3 bases and J lost 0, with 17 bases in between. The CDR3 extends over 17 amino acids. Germline-derived CDR1 and CDR2 are SGHRS and YFSETQ. The CDR3 DNA reads as TGCGCCAGCAGCTGGAACCCTGCGAGGACTAGCACAGATACGCAGTATTTT. The encoded protein is CASSWNPARTSTDTQYF.

The CDR3 DNA reads as TGTGCCAGCAGCTTTGAATCCAGGGGGGTAGCTTACGAGCAGTACTTC. Its translation is CASSFESRGVAYEQYF. V and J are TRBV12-1 and TRBJ2-7; the table's D gene call, TRBD1, was not cross checked with the DNA. TRBV12-1 corresponds to a pseudogene. The CDR3 is 16 residues long.

V gene TRBV28 combines with J gene TRBJ1-4; 7 nucleotides agree with TRBD1. Germline V gives CDR1 MDHEN, CDR2 SYDVKM. V shed 1 base, J shed 7 bases, and the junction held 6 bases outside the gene matches. This CDR3 is built from 15 residues. CDR3 residues: CASSLSTGEGEKLFF. DNA of the CDR3: TGTGCCAGCAGTTTATCAACAGGGGAAGGTGAAAAACTGTTTTTT. Full variable domain (remainder filled in from reference TRBV28 and TRBJ1-4): DVKVTQSSRYLVKRTGEKVFLECVQDMDHENMFWYRQDPGLGLRLIYFSYDVKMKEKGDIPEGYSVSREKKERFSLILESASTNQTSMYLCASSLSTGEGEKLFFGSGTQLSVL.

The V call is TRBV30, the J call TRBJ1-2; a weak D match, TRBD1 (5 bases). Germline CDR1 GTSNPN, CDR2 SVGIG (reference sequence). The CDR3 spans 13 residues. V shed 0 bases and J shed 7 bases, with 12 bases lying between them. CDR3 loop: CAWSVLWGGGYTF. DNA of the CDR3: TGTGCCTGGAGTGTATTGTGGGGCGGTGGCTACACCTTC.

The chain carries TRBV5-6 and TRBJ2-1; 11 bases are a match to TRBD1. The CDR3 contains 18 residues. V was clipped by 1 base and J by 1 base; unmatched bases: 7. Per the germline V gene, CDR1 is SGHDT and CDR2 is YYEEEE. This chain's CDR3 is CASSLFGDRGLSYNEQFF. The CDR3 DNA reads as TGTGCCAGCAGCTTGTTCGGGGACAGGGGGTTGTCCTACAATGAGCAGTTCTTC.

V gene TRBV6-6 combines with J gene TRBJ1-4; D is ambiguous. The CDR3 runs 13 residues. Germline V gene data show CDR1 as MNHNY and CDR2 as SVGAGI (reference sequence). Trimming removed 9 bases from V and 3 bases from J, with 11 bases in between. In DNA, the CDR3 is TGTGCCAGTAAGGGCCGCTCTAATGAAAAACTGTTTTTT. Translated, it gives CASKGRSNEKLFF.

V gene TRBV6-5 combines with J gene TRBJ1-1; a possible D gene is TRBD1 (6 bases). Trimming removed 5 bases at V and 4 bases at J, with 11 bases between. The CDR3 runs to 13 residues. The V gene's germline CDR1 is MNHEY and CDR2 SVGAGI. The CDR3 DNA sequence: TGTGCCAGCAGTATCACAGGGAGCACTGAAGCTTTCTTT. Translating it yields CASSITGSTEAFF.

This chain joins TRBV4-1 and TRBJ1-2; 11 bases are a match to TRBD1. The CDR3 runs to 13 residues. Per the germline V gene, CDR1 is MGHRA and CDR2 is YSYEKL. V was pared by 7 bases and J by 8 bases, with 6 bases of the junction left unmatched. CDR3 DNA: TGCGCCAGCATGCCCGGGACAGGGGGGGGCTACACCTTC. Translating it yields CASMPGTGGGYTF.

J is TRBJ1-2 and V is TRBV9; D gene uncertain. The V gene lost 4 bases and the J gene lost 3 bases, with 13 bases spanning the gap. The CDR3 is 14 residues long. Germline CDR1 is SGDLS and CDR2 is YYNGEE. Here the CDR3 DNA reads TGTGCCAGCAGCCCTTCAAATGCCTACTATGGCTACACCTTC. Translation gives CASSPSNAYYGYTF.

Only one count was recorded for this clone. This chain joins TRBV6-5 and TRBJ2-7; 13 positions match TRBD2. Germline CDR1 reads MNHEY; CDR2 reads SVGAGI. V lost 0 bases to trimming and J lost 3 bases; unmatched junction nucleotides: 2. The CDR3 is 16 residues long. CDR3 DNA sequence: TGTGCCAGCAGTTACTCAGGACTAGCGGGAGACTACGAGCAGTACTTC. This gives the protein CASSYSGLAGDYEQYF.

V gene TRBV6-5 combines with J gene TRBJ2-3; D might be TRBD1 (7 bases). Trimming pared 5 bases from V and 5 bases from J, leaving 17 bases between. Germline loops: CDR1 MNHEY, CDR2 SVGAGI. This CDR3 region has 15 residues. This CDR3 is CASSPGGGSRDTQYF. The DNA for the CDR3 is TGTGCCAGCAGTCCCGGAGGGGGCTCTAGAGATACGCAGTATTTT.

In DNA, the CDR3 is TGTGCCAGCAGTTACGGACAGGGAAATCAGCCCCAGCATTTT. Encoded protein: CASSYGQGNQPQHF. The chain couples TRBV6-6 to TRBJ1-5, with 8 bases aligning to TRBD1. The CDR3 length is 14 residues. Germline V gives CDR1 MNHNY, CDR2 SVGAGI (reference sequence). With V trimmed by 2 bases and J by 4 bases, 1 base remained unmatched.

This chain's CDR3 is CASRPTAENQPQHF. The CDR3 DNA sequence: TGTGCCAGTAGACCGACGGCAGAGAATCAGCCCCAGCATTTT. This chain joins TRBV19 and TRBJ1-5; D is undetermined. The ends were cut back, 6 bases at V and 4 bases at J, with 13 bases in the middle. The CDR3 loop spans 14 amino acids. Looked up from germline, CDR1 is LNHDA and CDR2 is SQIVND (reference sequence).

This rearrangement joins TRBV27 to TRBJ1-1, with D possibly being TRBD1 (5 bases). With 7 bases removed from V and 4 bases from J, the gap between germline ends came to 19 bases. The germline V gene encodes CDR1 MNHEY and CDR2 SMNVEV (reference sequence). This CDR3 has 15 amino acids. This CDR3 reads CASKPRGEVGTEAFF. The CDR3 DNA reads TGTGCCAGCAAACCCCGGGGGGAGGTGGGCACTGAAGCTTTCTTT.

This clone was counted once. For the CDR3, the DNA is TGTGCCAGCAAGCGGACAGGGGGCGCCTACGAGCAGTACTTC. Translation gives CASKRTGGAYEQYF. V usage is TRBV6-1 and J usage is TRBJ2-7; TRBD1 matches 11 bases. The V gene's germline CDR1 is MNHNS and CDR2 SASEGT. The CDR3 covers 14 residues. The V segment lost 7 bases and the J segment 2 bases; nucleotides outside the gene matches: 4.

This sequence joins TRBV5-1 and TRBJ1-3; D might be TRBD1 (5 bases). Germline CDR1 and CDR2: SGHRS and YFSETQ. This CDR3 spans 15 amino acids. With 0 bases removed from V and 1 base from J, the gap between germline ends came to 8 bases. The CDR3 here is CASSLDGTSGNTIYF. The CDR3 DNA reads as TGCGCCAGCAGCTTGGACGGGACTTCTGGAAACACCATATATTTT.